These 3 T cell receptor beta chains were all obtained from the same sample, sequenced in a study of regulatory T cells in long-lasting Graves disease. Time point denoted: persistent/refractory GD, antithyroid drugs over 5 years with positive TRAb. Isolated PBMC RNA provided the starting material for the TCR library. The TCR beta library used iRepertoire HTBI primers with Arm-PCR amplification of CDR3. A single record per CDR3 protein comes from TCRdb applying MiXCR to the multiplex PCR reads. The table records about 300,000 distinct CDR3 sequences, 22% of them present only once. The sample was peripheral blood mononuclear cells (PBMCs), taken when the disease was refractory, from a patient treated with antithyroid drugs. The receptors stem from a female donor with Graves disease.

In the case of this clonotype: This sequence is one base from a far larger clone and is likely a read error. J is TRBJ2-7 and V is TRBV28; D gene unclear. Germline assignment: CDR1 MDHEN and CDR2 SYDVKM. The length of the CDR3 is 13 residues. CDR3: CANSGDNSYEQYF. For the CDR3, the DNA is TGTGCCAACAGTGGTGACAACTCCTACGAGCAGTACTTC.

Remarks on this clonotype: A much larger clone differs from this one at a single base, so this may be a read error. This rearrangement joins TRBV6-2 or TRBV6-3 to TRBJ2-5; a possible D gene is TRBD1 (5 bases). Trimming left V 5 bases short and J 1 base short, with 14 bases between. The CDR3 spans 15 residues. Germline lookup yields CDR1 MNHEY and CDR2 SVGEGT. Here the CDR3 reads CASSLPRQPQETQYF. The CDR3 region has the DNA TGTGCCAGCAGTCTCCCGAGACAGCCCCAAGAGACCCAGTACTTC.

The table lists this clonotype with many counts. The chain recombines TRBV28 with TRBJ1-4; unclear D gene. This CDR3 has 12 amino acids. V lost 3 bases and J 8 bases, leaving 7 bases between the germline ends. CDR1 and CDR2 from the germline V gene are MDHEN and SYDVKM. The CDR3 spells CASSFTREKLFF. The DNA of the CDR3 is TGTGCCAGCAGTTTCACGCGCGAAAAACTGTTTTTT.